The 2 T cell receptor beta chains reported below all come from one sample, sequenced in a study of CD8 T cells in ankylosing spondylitis. Study-level results: What seemed typical of ankylosing spondylitis blood was a TCR beta motif built from roughly 8 highly homologous variants.

No antigen is known for these receptors. MiXCR, applied by TCRdb to the 5' RACE reads, yields one record per CDR3 protein. The table shows some 100,000 distinct CDR3 sequences, with roughly 10% occurring only once. The material sequenced was blood, either unsorted or a sorted T cell fraction (not recorded which). The receptor source for this set is a male donor with ankylosing spondylitis.

V and J are TRBV18 and TRBJ1-2, with D unresolved. The V end was cut by 0 bases, the J end by 6 bases, with 8 bases between. This CDR3 spans 13 amino acids. Germline CDR1 and CDR2: KGHSH and LQKENI. CDR3 protein: CASSPPSDNGYTF. The CDR3 DNA sequence: TGTGCCAGCTCACCACCATCGGATAATGGCTACACCTTC.

This clonotype turned up a few times. The genes are TRBV7-8 and TRBJ2-7, with D tentatively TRBD2 (6 bases). The length of the CDR3 is 13 residues. Trimming took 3 bases from V and 5 from J, leaving 11 bases between them. The V gene's germline CDR1 is SGHVS and CDR2 FQNEAQ. The DNA for the CDR3 is TGTGCCAGCAGCTTGCGGGATTTACACGAGCAGTACGTC. This translates into CASSLRDLHEQYV.